The rows below give T cell receptor beta chains drawn from one sample of a study of shared clonotypes between healthy human individuals. The data were produced by immunoSEQ multiplex PCR, yet TCRdb's version contains in-frame clones alone and is incomplete. The profile shows more than 2 million clones, around 95% of them singletons. Specimen: naive CD4+ T cells sorted from blood. The receptor source for this set is a man between 18 and 29 years old in good health. CDR3s include the opening cysteine and the closing phenylalanine or tryptophan. D genes are given only for firm matches.

J gene	V gene	D gene	CDR3 DNA	CDR3 protein
TRBJ2-5	TRBV5-6	NA	TGTGCCAGCAGCTTGCCTACGCAGACCCAGTACTTC	CASSLPTQTQYF
TRBJ2-7	TRBV5-6	NA	TGTGCCAGCAGCTTGGCGGTTCGTTCGGGGTACGAGCAGTACTTC	CASSLAVRSGYEQYF
TRBJ1-2	TRBV6-1	TRBD1	TGTGCCAGCGTTCCGGGACAGGGGGGCTATGGCTACACCTTC	CASVPGQGGYGYTF
TRBJ2-1	TRBV7-2	TRBD2	TGTGCCAGCAGCCCTCGGACTAGCGGGAGTAATGAGCAGTTCTTC	CASSPRTSGSNEQFF
TRBJ1-5	TRBV2	NA	TGTGCCAGCAGATCTGTACAGGATAATCAGCCCCAGCATTTT	CASRSVQDNQPQHF
TRBJ1-1	TRBV6-1	TRBD1	TGTGCCAGCAGGGGGACAGGGTCCTACACTGAAGCTTTCTTT	CASRGTGSYTEAFF
TRBJ2-3	TRBV6-1	TRBD2	TGTGCCAGCAGTGATCTCCCGGGCCTAGCGGGGGCGGGAGATACGCAGTATTTT	CASSDLPGLAGAGDTQYF
TRBJ2-3	TRBV11-2	NA	TGTGCCAGCAGCTCCAATCTCCAGGGCACAGATACGCAGTATTTT	CASSSNLQGTDTQYF
TRBJ1-4	TRBV30	NA	TGTGCCTGGAGTTTCTACGACAGGACAAATGAAAAACTGTTTTTT	CAWSFYDRTNEKLFF
TRBJ2-1	TRBV6-6	NA	TGTGCCAGCAGTTCCTCCACGGGGTTCCCCTACAATGAGCAGTTCTTC	CASSSSTGFPYNEQFF
TRBJ2-2	TRBV5-1	TRBD1	TGCGCCAGTCGCTCCGGGACAGGGATCGGCACCGGGGAGCTGTTTTTT	CASRSGTGIGTGELFF
TRBJ2-7	TRBV6-1	TRBD2	TGTGCCAGCAGTGAACTAGCGGGAGGCACCTACGAGCAGTACTTC	CASSELAGGTYEQYF